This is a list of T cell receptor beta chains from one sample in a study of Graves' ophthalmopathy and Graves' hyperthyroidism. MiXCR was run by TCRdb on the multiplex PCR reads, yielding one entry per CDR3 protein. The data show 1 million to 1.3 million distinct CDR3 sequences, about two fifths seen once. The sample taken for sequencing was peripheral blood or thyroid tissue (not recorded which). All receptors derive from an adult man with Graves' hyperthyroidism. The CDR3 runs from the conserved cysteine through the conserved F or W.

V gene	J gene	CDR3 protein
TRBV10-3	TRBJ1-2	CAIRSDRVGYTF
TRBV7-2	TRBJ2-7	CASSLQELWGYEQYF
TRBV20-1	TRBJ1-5	CSATPLGGADQPQHF
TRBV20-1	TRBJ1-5	CSAKTETQHF
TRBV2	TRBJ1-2	CASSWTGAGDYGYTF
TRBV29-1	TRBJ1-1	CSVNDRGLGDTEAFF
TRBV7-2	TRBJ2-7	CASSLVGRTQSEQYF
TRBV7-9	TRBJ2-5	CASSLAGSDETQYF
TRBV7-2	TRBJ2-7	CASSQGGRAREQYF
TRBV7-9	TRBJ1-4	CASSQDVASNEKLFF
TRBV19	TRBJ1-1	CASSPPGERLNTEAFF
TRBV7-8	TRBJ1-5	CASSVQAQETQHF
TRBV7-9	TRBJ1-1	CASTRNPGTEAFF
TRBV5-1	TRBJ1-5	CASRDRRNQPQHF
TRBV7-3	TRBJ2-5	CASTAGTGGKETQYF
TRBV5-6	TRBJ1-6	CASSLPTGTDSPLHF
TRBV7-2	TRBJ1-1	CASSLVGMGAFF
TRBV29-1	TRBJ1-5	CSVGRGTDQPQHF
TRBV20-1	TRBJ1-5	CSAMIDNSNQPQHF
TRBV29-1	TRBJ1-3	CSAGGGTSSGNTIYF
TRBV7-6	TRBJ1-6	CASSFRQGESPLHF
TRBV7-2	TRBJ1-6	CASSPPSGSNSPLHF
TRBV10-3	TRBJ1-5	CAISATGATEPQHF
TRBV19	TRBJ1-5	CASSRGIRGDQPQHF
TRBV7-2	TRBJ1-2	CASTEQGGGYGYTF
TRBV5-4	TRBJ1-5	CASSLGRSLLPNQPQHF
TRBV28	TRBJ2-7	CASKVGGASYEQYF
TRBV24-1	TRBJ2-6	CATSGYSGGTGANVLTF
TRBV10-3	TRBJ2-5	CASGTSGSGTVETQYF
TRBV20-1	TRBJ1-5	CSATIRDNRNQPQHF
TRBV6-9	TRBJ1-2	CASSEWVTGPSYTF
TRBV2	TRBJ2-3	CASIFLGAGSTDTQYF
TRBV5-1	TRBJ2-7	CASSPRGLAGRTYEQYF